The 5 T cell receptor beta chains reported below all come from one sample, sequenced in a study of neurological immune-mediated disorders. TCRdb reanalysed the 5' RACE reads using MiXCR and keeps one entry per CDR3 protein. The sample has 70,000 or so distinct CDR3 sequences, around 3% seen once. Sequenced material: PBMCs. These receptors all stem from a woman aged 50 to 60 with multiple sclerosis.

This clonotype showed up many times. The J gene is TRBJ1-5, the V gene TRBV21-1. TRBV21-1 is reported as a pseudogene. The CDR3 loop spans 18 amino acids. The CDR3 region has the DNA TGTGCCAGCAGCAAAGCGCGACGGGGAGGGTGGAACAATCAGCCCCAGCATTTT. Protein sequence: CASSKARRGGWNNQPQHF.

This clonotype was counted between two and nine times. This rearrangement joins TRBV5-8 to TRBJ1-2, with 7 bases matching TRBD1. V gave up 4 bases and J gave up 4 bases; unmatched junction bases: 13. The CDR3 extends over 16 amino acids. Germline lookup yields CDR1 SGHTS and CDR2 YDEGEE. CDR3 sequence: CASSNLDRTSPYGYTF. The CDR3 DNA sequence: TGTGCCAGCAGCAACTTGGACAGGACTTCCCCCTATGGCTACACCTTC.

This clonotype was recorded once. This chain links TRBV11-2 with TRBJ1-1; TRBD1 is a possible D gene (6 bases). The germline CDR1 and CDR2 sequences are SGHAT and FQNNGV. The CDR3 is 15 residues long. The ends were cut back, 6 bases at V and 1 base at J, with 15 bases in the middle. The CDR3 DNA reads TGTGCCAGCAGACACCGGCGGGGGCCGAACACTGAAGCTTTCTTT. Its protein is CASRHRRGPNTEAFF.

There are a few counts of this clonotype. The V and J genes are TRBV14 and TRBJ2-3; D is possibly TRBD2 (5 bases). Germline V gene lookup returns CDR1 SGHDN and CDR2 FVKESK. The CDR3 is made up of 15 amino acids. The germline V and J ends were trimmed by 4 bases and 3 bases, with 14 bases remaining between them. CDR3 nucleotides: TGTGCCAGCAGCCCATTTGGAGGTCTGACAGATACGCAGTATTTT. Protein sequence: CASSPFGGLTDTQYF.

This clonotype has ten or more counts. CDR3 bases: TGTGCCAGCAGCTTGGGATTCGTAGGCGAGCAGTACGTC. Residues: CASSLGFVGEQYV. The V call is TRBV5-6, the J call TRBJ2-7; D is unresolved. Germline assignment: CDR1 SGHDT and CDR2 YYEEEE. Trimming pared 0 bases from V and 6 bases from J, leaving 10 bases between. This CDR3 is built from 13 residues.